This T cell receptor beta chain was documented in a study of T cell responses to AZD1222 COVID-19 vaccine. Findings and limits, study-wide: White British ancestry dominated among donors, who included more females, and clonal diversity was possibly underestimated.

The data were produced by immunoSEQ multiplex PCR, yet TCRdb's version contains in-frame clones alone and is incomplete. The table has around 99,000 clones, over 75% seen once. Concerning this clone: Its antigen is unidentified.

Sequencing was performed on peripheral blood, taken on day 0 of AZD1222 vaccination. This TCR derives from an adult in good health.

CDR3 sequence: CASSSLGAFTGELFF. The CDR3 nucleotides read TGTGCCAGCAGCTCCCTTGGGGCGTTCACCGGGGAGCTGTTTTTT. The chain is built from TRBV7-8 and TRBJ2-2; a weak D match, TRBD1 (5 bases). The length of the CDR3 is 15 residues. The germline gives CDR1 SGHVS, CDR2 FQNEAQ. V lost 4 bases and J 4 bases, leaving 13 bases between the germline ends.